Each of the 23 T cell receptor beta chains below was sequenced from the same sample in a study of PD-1 blockade in classical Hodgkin lymphoma. All patients relapsed after autologous stem cell transplantation, and brentuximab vedotin exposure varied. TCRdb's table, derived via immunoSEQ multiplex PCR, lists solely in-frame clones and lacks some. The table lists about 5,900 clones, about 86% of them singletons, with around 43% in the top ten. Sequencing used peripheral blood mononuclear cells (PBMCs), obtained before the second cycle of nivolumab. These receptors were taken from a human donor with classical Hodgkin lymphoma.

This sequence joins TRBV5-5 and TRBJ2-3; maybe TRBD2 (7 bases). CDR3 length equals 17 residues. CDR1 is SGHKS, CDR2 YYEKEE, per germline (reference sequence). Trimming stripped 4 bases from V and 2 bases from J, with 20 bases between. CDR3 bases: TGTGCCAGCAGCGTGTTGGGCCGGGGGGCCCTCACAGATACGCAGTATTTT. This translates into CASSVLGRGALTDTQYF. The full variable domain, its missing parts supplied by reference TRBV5-5 and TRBJ2-3, is DAGVTQSPTHLIKTRGQQVTLRCSPISGHKSVSWYQQVLGQGPQFIFQYYEKEERGRGNFPDRFSARQFPNYSSELNVNALLLGDSALYLCASSVLGRGALTDTQYFGPGTRLTVL.

V and J are TRBV29-1 and TRBJ2-5; 10 bases match TRBD1. Germline V gene sequence: CDR1 SQVTM, CDR2 ANQGSEA. After removal of 5 bases from V and 5 bases from J, the junction contained 14 bases not matched to a gene. There are 16 residues in the CDR3. The CDR3 DNA is TGCAGCGTTCTGGACAGGGGGGGCCGCAGAGGGGAGACCCAGTACTTC. It codes for CSVLDRGGRRGETQYF. Supplemented by reference TRBV29-1 and TRBJ2-5, the full variable domain reads SAVISQKPSRDICQRGTSLTIQCQVDSQVTMMFWYRQQPGQSLTLIATANQGSEATYESGFVIDKFPISRPNLTFSTLTVSNMSPEDSSIYLCSVLDRGGRRGETQYFGPGTRLLVL.

The chain links TRBV6-1 to TRBJ2-7, with 8 bases lining up with TRBD2. With 2 bases clipped from V and 0 bases from J, the junction kept 12 bases outside the gene matches. The CDR3 is 18 residues long. Germline CDR1 reads MNHNS; CDR2 reads SASEGT. CDR3 sequence: CASSEYGGGPLSSYEQYV. As DNA, the CDR3 is TGTGCCAGCAGTGAATACGGGGGGGGGCCGTTAAGCTCCTACGAGCAGTACGTC.

This chain joins TRBV14 and TRBJ1-3; D is uncertain. Germline CDR1 SGHDN, CDR2 FVKESK. The V and J ends lost 1 base and 4 bases respectively, with 14 bases between them. This CDR3 region has 16 residues. CDR3 region: CASSQGWVGAGNTIYF. CDR3 sequence (DNA): TGTGCCAGCAGCCAAGGCTGGGTTGGAGCAGGAAACACCATATATTTT.

The CDR3 region is CASSQVGVSSGANVLTF. CDR3 nucleotide sequence: TGCGCCAGCAGCCAGGTCGGTGTGAGCTCTGGGGCCAACGTCCTGACTTTC. The chain carries TRBV4-1 and TRBJ2-6; D ambiguous. Germline values: CDR1 MGHRA, CDR2 YSYEKL. The CDR3 loop spans 17 amino acids. Trimming left V 3 bases short and J 0 bases short, with 12 bases between.

This clone came up a few times. J is TRBJ2-1 and V is TRBV6-6; 9 positions agree with TRBD1. The CDR3 consists of 15 residues. Germline CDR1 and CDR2: MNHNY and SVGAGI (reference sequence). The J segment lost 7 bases and the V segment lost 4 bases, leaving 8 bases of the junction unmatched. The CDR3 sequence: CASSLDRGPRNEQFF. CDR3 sequence (DNA): TGTGCCAGCAGTTTGGACAGGGGCCCACGAAATGAGCAGTTCTTC.

The V call is TRBV5-1, the J call TRBJ2-5, with TRBD2 identical over 7 bases. This CDR3 region has 14 residues. Germline V lookup: CDR1 SGHRS, CDR2 YFSETQ. V dropped 0 bases and J dropped 2; count of bases not matched to a gene: 1. CDR3 DNA sequence: TGCGCCAGCAGCTTGGGACTAGCTCAAGAGACCCAGTACTTC. Translating gives CASSLGLAQETQYF.

CDR3: CASSTWAHVGELFF. The CDR3 coding sequence is TGTGCCAGTAGTACGTGGGCACACGTCGGGGAGCTGTTTTTT. The chain combines TRBV19 with TRBJ2-2, with D uncertain. The CDR3 contains 14 residues. CDR1 and CDR2 from the germline V gene are LNHDA and SQIVND (reference sequence). The ends were cut back, 4 bases at V and 7 bases at J, with 13 bases in the middle.

The gene calls are TRBV7-9 and TRBJ1-1; no clear D gene. This CDR3 region has 15 residues. The ends were cut back, 5 bases at V and 0 bases at J, with 13 bases in the middle. The germline V gene encodes CDR1 SEHNR and CDR2 FQNEAQ (reference sequence). The CDR3 loop is CASSQEDGMNTEAFF. CDR3 DNA: TGTGCCAGCAGCCAAGAGGACGGGATGAACACTGAAGCTTTCTTT.

This chain uses TRBV11-2 with TRBJ1-1; D is uncertain. Germline CDR1 and CDR2: SGHAT and FQNNGV. CDR3 length: 14 residues. V lost 6 bases, J lost 10 bases, and 21 bases lay in between. As DNA, the CDR3 is TGTGCCAGCAGACCCCTTGACCCCACAATCCGAGCTTTCTTT. It specifies CASRPLDPTIRAFF. The full variable domain, rest sourced from reference TRBV11-2 and TRBJ1-1, is EAGVAQSPRYKIIEKRQSVAFWCNPISGHATLYWYQQILGQGPKLLIQFQNNGVVDDSQLPKDRFSAERLKGVDSTLKIQPAKLEDSAVYLCASRPLDPTIRAFFGQGTRLTVV.

The V call is TRBV7-2, the J call TRBJ2-7; D ambiguous. The CDR3 runs to 13 residues. V was pared by 2 bases and J by 2 bases, with 7 bases between. Germline values: CDR1 SGHTA, CDR2 FQGNSA. The DNA of the CDR3 is TGTGCCAGCAGCTTAATCGGTACCTACGAGCAGTACGTC. Translation gives CASSLIGTYEQYV.

The rearrangement links TRBV7-3 to TRBJ2-1, with a weak D call TRBD2 (6 bases). The ends were cut back, 2 bases at V and 8 bases at J, with 19 bases in the middle. CDR3 size: 16 residues. Germline V gene lookup returns CDR1 SGHTA and CDR2 FQGTGA. The DNA of the CDR3 is TGTGCCAGCAGCTTATCCACTAGTTACGGGAGCCATGAGCAGTTCTTC. It is translated as CASSLSTSYGSHEQFF. Combining the CDR3 with reference TRBV7-3 and TRBJ2-1 gives the whole variable domain GAGVSQTPSNKVTEKGKYVELRCDPISGHTALYWYRQSLGQGPEFLIYFQGTGAADDSGLPNDRFFAVRPEGSVSTLKIQRTERGDSAVYLCASSLSTSYGSHEQFFGPGTRLTVL.

This clone was found once. CDR3 sequence reads: CASRDTNQPQHF. CDR3 nucleotide sequence: TGTGCCAGCAGAGACACCAATCAGCCCCAGCATTTT. The chain couples TRBV6-6 to TRBJ1-5, with D uncertain. The CDR3 contains 12 residues. Germline V gives CDR1 MNHNY, CDR2 SVGAGI (reference sequence). The V end lost 6 bases, the J end lost 3 bases, and 6 bases lay between the germline ends.

The chain uses TRBV10-3 and TRBJ1-1; unclear D gene. There are 15 residues in the CDR3. Trimming stripped 4 bases from V and 1 base from J, with 13 bases between. Per the germline V gene, CDR1 is ENHRY and CDR2 is SYGVKD. Here the CDR3 reads CAISAPGLGNTEAFF. The CDR3 DNA is TGTGCCATCAGTGCTCCGGGGTTAGGGAACACTGAAGCTTTCTTT.

This chain links TRBV5-5 with TRBJ1-3; maybe TRBD1 (6 bases). Trimming took 2 bases from V and 4 from J, leaving 19 bases between them. CDR1 and CDR2 (germline): SGHKS, YYEKEE (reference sequence). The CDR3 is 17 amino acids. The CDR3 bases are TGTGCCAGCAGCTTCAATCCCCCGGGGGCGCAAGGAAACACCATATATTTT. It encodes CASSFNPPGAQGNTIYF.

The chain is built from TRBV7-9 and TRBJ1-3, with D unclear. The CDR3 runs 14 residues. V was shortened by 0 bases and J by 4 bases, with 7 bases between the two germline ends. The germline V gene encodes CDR1 SEHNR and CDR2 FQNEAQ (reference sequence). The CDR3 region has the DNA TGTGCCAGCAGCTTAGCGTCCGTCGGAAACACCATATATTTT. Translating gives CASSLASVGNTIYF.

V usage is TRBV29-1 and J usage is TRBJ1-1; no clear D gene. The CDR3 spans 14 residues. Germline CDR1 SQVTM, CDR2 ANQGSEA. The germline V and J ends were trimmed by 7 bases and 6 bases, with 21 bases remaining between them. The CDR3: CSALNARKNSEAFF. The CDR3 region has the DNA TGCAGCGCTTTGAATGCCCGTAAAAACTCTGAAGCTTTCTTT. The full variable domain, completed using reference TRBV29-1 and TRBJ1-1, is SAVISQKPSRDICQRGTSLTIQCQVDSQVTMMFWYRQQPGQSLTLIATANQGSEATYESGFVIDKFPISRPNLTFSTLTVSNMSPEDSSIYLCSALNARKNSEAFFGQGTRLTVV.

This clone has only one observation. The rearrangement links TRBV29-1 to TRBJ1-2; D is undetermined. Trimming stripped 6 bases from V and 4 bases from J, with 9 bases between. This CDR3 comprises 11 residues. Germline V gene sequence: CDR1 SQVTM, CDR2 ANQGSEA. The CDR3 loop reads CSVSDPYGYTF. The CDR3 nucleotides read TGCAGCGTCTCCGACCCCTATGGCTACACCTTC.

V and J are TRBV30 and TRBJ2-7; possibly TRBD2 for D (6 bases). V was clipped by 5 bases and J by 1 base, with 12 bases between them. CDR1 is GTSNPN and CDR2 is SVGIG in the germline V gene (reference sequence). This CDR3 has 13 amino acids. The CDR3 is CAWGRDSSYEQYV. The CDR3 nucleotides are TGTGCCTGGGGCCGGGACTCATCCTACGAGCAGTACGTC.

The chain carries TRBV10-1 and TRBJ2-5; D is perhaps TRBD2 (7 bases). CDR3 size: 15 residues. The V gene lost 6 bases and the J gene lost 4 bases, with 18 bases spanning the gap. The V gene's germline CDR1 is WNHNN and CDR2 SYGVQD (reference sequence). CDR3 nucleotides: TGCGCCAGCAGCCCAGGGGAGCGGGGAGCAGAGACCCAGTACTTC. Encoded protein: CASSPGERGAETQYF.

The V gene is TRBV19, the J gene TRBJ2-1; 10 nucleotides align to TRBD2. This CDR3 contains 14 residues. V lost 7 bases to trimming and J lost 0 bases; unmatched junction nucleotides: 0. The germline gives CDR1 LNHDA, CDR2 SQIVND (reference sequence). The DNA for the CDR3 is TGTGCCAGTACTAGCGGGAGCTCCTACAATGAGCAGTTCTTC. The encoded protein is CASTSGSSYNEQFF.

This clone has just a few counts. The genes are TRBV27 and TRBJ1-1; perhaps TRBD1 as D (6 bases). Germline V gene sequence: CDR1 MNHEY, CDR2 SMNVEV (reference sequence). Trimming removed 6 bases at V and 10 bases at J, with 33 bases between. CDR3 size: 18 residues. The CDR3 DNA is TGTGCCAGCAGCTTTAGGGACGGGGGGGGCCCAGGGGCTCGGGGAGCTTTCTTT. Amino acid sequence: CASSFRDGGGPGARGAFF.

The chain combines TRBV15 with TRBJ2-5, with D tentatively TRBD1 (5 bases). V dropped 1 base and J dropped 0 bases, with 12 bases sitting between them. Germline V gene data show CDR1 as LNHNV and CDR2 as YYDKDF (reference sequence). The CDR3 has 16 amino acids. The DNA of the CDR3 is TGTGCCACCAGCAGAGGGCAGGGTTGGTACCAAGAGACCCAGTACTTC. It encodes CATSRGQGWYQETQYF.